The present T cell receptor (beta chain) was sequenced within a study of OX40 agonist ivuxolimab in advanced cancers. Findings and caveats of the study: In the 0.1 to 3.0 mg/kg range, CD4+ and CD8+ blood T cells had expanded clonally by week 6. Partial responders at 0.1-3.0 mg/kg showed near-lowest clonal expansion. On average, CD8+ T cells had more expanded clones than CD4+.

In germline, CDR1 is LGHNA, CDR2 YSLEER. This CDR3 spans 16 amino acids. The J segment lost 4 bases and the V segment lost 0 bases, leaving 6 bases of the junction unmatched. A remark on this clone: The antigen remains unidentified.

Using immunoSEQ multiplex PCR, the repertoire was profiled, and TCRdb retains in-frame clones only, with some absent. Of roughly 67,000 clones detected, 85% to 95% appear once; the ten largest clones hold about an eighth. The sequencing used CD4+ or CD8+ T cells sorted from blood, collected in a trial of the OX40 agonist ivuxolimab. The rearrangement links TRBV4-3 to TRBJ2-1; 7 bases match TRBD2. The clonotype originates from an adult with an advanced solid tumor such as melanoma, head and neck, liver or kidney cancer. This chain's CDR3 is CASSQDWRETYNEQFF. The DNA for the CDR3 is TGCGCCAGCAGCCAAGATTGGCGGGAGACTTACAATGAGCAGTTCTTC.